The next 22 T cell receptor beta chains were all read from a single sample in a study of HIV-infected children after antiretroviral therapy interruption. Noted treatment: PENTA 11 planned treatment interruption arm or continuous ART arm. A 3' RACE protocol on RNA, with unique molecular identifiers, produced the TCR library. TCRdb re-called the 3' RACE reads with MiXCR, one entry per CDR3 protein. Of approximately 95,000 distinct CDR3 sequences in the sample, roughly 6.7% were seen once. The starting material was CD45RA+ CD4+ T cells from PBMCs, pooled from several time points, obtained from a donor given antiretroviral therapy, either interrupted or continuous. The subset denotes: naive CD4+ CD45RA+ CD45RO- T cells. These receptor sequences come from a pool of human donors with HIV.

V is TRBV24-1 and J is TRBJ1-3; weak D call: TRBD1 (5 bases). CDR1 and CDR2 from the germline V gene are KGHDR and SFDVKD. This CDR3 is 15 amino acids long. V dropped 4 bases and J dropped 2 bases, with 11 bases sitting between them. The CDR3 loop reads CATSDTRDPGNTIYF. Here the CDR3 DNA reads TGTGCCACCAGTGACACACGGGACCCTGGAAACACCATATATTTT.

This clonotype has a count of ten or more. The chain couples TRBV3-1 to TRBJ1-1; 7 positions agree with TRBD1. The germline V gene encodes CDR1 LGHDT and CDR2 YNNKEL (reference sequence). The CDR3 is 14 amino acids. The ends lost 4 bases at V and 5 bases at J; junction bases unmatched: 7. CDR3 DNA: TGTGCCAGCAGCCGCAGACAGGGTGGTACTGAAGCTTTCTTT. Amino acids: CASSRRQGGTEAFF.

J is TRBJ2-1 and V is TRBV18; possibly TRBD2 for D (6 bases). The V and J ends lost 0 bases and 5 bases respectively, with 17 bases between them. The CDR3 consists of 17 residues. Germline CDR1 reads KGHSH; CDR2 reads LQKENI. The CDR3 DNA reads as TGTGCCAGCTCACCACCAGGTTCGCTAGCGAGGGACAATGAGCAGTTCTTC. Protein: CASSPPGSLARDNEQFF. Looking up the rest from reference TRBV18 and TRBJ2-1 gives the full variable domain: NAGVMQNPRHLVRRRGQEARLRCSPMKGHSHVYWYRQLPEEGLKFMVYLQKENIIDESGMPKERFSAEFPKEGPSILRIQQVVRGDSAAYFCASSPPGSLARDNEQFFGPGTRLTVL.

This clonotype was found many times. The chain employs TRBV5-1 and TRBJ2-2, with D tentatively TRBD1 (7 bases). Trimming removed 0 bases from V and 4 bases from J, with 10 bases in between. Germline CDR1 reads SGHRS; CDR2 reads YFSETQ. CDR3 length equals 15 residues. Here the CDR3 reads CASSLVEGATGELFF. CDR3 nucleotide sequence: TGCGCCAGCAGCTTGGTGGAGGGGGCCACCGGGGAGCTGTTTTTT.

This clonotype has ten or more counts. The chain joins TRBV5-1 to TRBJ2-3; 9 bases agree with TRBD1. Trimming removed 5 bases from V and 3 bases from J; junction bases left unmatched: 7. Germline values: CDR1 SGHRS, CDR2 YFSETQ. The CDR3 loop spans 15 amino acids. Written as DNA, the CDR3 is TGCGCCAGCAGTCTAAAGGGACAGGGTACAGATACGCAGTATTTT. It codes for CASSLKGQGTDTQYF.

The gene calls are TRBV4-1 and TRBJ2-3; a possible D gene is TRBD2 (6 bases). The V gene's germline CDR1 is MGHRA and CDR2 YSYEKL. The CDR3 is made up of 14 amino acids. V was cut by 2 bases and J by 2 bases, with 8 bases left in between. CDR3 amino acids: CASSQRDFTDTQYF. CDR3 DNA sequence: TGCGCCAGCAGCCAAAGGGACTTCACAGATACGCAGTATTTT.

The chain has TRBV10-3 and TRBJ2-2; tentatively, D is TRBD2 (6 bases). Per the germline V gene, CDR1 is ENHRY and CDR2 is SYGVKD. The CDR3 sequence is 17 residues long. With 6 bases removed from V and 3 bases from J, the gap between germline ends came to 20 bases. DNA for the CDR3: TGTGCCATCAGGACGGGGACTGTCTCTTCTGACACCGGGGAGCTGTTTTTT. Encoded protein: CAIRTGTVSSDTGELFF.

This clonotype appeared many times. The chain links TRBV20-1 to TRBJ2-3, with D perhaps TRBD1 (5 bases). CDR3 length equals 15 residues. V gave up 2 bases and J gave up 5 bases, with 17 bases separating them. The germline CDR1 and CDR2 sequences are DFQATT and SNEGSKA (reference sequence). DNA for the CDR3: TGCAGTGCTAGACAGGACCAGGGATTCGGAGATACGCAGTATTTT. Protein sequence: CSARQDQGFGDTQYF.

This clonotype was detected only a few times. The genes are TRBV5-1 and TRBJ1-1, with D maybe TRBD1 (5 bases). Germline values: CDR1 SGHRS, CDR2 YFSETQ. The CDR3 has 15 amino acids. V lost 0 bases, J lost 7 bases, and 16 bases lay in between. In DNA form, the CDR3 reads TGCGCCAGCAGCTTGGTACCACAGGTCTATGATGAAGCTTTCTTT. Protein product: CASSLVPQVYDEAFF. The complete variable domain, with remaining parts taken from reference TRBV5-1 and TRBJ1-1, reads KAGVTQTPRYLIKTRGQQVTLSCSPISGHRSVSWYQQTPGQGLQFLFEYFSETQRNKGNFPGRFSGRQFSNSRSEMNVSTLELGDSALYLCASSLVPQVYDEAFFGQGTRLTVV.

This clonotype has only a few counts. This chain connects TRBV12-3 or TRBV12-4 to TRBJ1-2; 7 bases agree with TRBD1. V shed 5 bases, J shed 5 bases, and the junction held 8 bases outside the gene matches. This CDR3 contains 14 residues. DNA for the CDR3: TGTGCCAGCAGTCCCCGGGACAGCGCTTATGGCTACACCTTC. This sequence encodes CASSPRDSAYGYTF.

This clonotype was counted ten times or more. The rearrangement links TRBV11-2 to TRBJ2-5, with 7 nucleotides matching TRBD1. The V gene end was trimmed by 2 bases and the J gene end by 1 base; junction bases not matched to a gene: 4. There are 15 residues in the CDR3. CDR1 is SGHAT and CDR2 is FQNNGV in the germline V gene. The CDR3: CASSLRGQPQETQYF. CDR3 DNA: TGTGCCAGCAGCTTAAGGGGGCAGCCCCAAGAGACCCAGTACTTC.

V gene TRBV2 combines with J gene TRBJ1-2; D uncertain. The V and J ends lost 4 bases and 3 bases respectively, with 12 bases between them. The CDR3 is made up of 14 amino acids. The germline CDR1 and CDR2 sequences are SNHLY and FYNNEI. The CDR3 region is CASSGLDGYYGYTF. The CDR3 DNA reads TGTGCCAGCAGTGGGCTGGACGGATACTATGGCTACACCTTC. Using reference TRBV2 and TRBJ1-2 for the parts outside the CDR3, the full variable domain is EPEVTQTPSHQVTQMGQEVILRCVPISNHLYFYWYRQILGQKVEFLVSFYNNEISEKSEIFDDQFSVERPDGSNFTLKIRSTKLEDSAMYFCASSGLDGYYGYTFGSGTRLTVV.

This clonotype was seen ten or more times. Here the CDR3 DNA reads TGCAGTGCGCAGAATCCGGGACTAGCAACTGGTGAGCAGTTCTTC. This encodes CSAQNPGLATGEQFF. This chain uses TRBV20-1 with TRBJ2-1; 9 bases map to TRBD2. The ends lost 6 bases at V and 9 bases at J; junction bases unmatched: 15. The CDR3 contains 15 residues. The germline CDR1 and CDR2 sequences are DFQATT and SNEGSKA (reference sequence).

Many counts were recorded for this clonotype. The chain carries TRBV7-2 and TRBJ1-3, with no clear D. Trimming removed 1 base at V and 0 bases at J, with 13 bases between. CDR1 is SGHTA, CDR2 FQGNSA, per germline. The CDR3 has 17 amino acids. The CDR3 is CASSLEGLMNSGNTIYF. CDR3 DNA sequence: TGTGCCAGCAGCTTAGAGGGTTTGATGAACTCTGGAAACACCATATATTTT.

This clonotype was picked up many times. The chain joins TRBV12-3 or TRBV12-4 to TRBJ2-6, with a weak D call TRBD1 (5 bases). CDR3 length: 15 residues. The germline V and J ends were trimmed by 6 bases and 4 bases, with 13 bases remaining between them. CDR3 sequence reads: CASSRTGWGANVLTF. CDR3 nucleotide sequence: TGTGCCAGCAGCAGAACAGGATGGGGGGCCAACGTCCTGACTTTC.

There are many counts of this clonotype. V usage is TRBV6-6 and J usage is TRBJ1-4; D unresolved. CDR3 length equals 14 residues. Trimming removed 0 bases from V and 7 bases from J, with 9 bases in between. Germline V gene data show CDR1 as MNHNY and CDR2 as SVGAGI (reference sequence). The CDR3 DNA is TGTGCCAGCAGTTACTCAGCCCCTTCTGAAAAACTGTTTTTT. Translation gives CASSYSAPSEKLFF.

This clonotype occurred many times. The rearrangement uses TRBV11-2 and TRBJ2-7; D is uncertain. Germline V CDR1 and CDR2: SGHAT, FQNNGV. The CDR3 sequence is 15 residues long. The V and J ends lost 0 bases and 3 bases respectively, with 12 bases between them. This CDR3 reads CASSLDVNSDYEQYF. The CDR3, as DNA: TGTGCCAGCAGCTTAGATGTAAACAGTGACTACGAGCAGTACTTC.

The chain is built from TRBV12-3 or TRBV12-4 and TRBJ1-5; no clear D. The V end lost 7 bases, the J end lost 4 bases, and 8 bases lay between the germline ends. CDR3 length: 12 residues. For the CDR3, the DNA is TGTGCCAGCACTAAGGCAAATCAGCCCCAGCATTTT. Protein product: CASTKANQPQHF.

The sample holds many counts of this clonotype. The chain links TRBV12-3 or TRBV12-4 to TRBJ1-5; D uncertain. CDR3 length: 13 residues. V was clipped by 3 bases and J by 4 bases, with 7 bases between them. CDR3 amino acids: CASSLSANQPQHF. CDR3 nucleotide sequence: TGTGCCAGCAGTTTGAGCGCGAATCAGCCCCAGCATTTT.

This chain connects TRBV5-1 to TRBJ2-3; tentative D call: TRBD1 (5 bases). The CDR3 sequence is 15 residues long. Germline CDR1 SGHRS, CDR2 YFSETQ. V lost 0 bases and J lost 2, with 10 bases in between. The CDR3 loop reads CASSLDSGYTDTQYF. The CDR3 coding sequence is TGCGCCAGCAGCTTGGACTCAGGGTACACAGATACGCAGTATTTT.

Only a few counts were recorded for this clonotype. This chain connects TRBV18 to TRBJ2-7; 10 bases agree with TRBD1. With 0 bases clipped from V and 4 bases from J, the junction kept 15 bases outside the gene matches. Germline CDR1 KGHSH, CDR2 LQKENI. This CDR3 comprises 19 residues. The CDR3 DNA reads TGTGCCAGCTCACCACCGATACTACCGGGACAGGGGATGGTATACGAGCAGTACTTC. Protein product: CASSPPILPGQGMVYEQYF.

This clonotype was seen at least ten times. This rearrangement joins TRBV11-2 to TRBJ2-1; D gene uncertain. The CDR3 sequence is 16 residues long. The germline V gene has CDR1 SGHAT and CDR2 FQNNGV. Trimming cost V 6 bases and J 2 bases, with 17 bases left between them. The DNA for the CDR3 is TGTGCCAGCAGAACATTTCGGAACAACCCCTACAATGAGCAGTTCTTC. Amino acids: CASRTFRNNPYNEQFF.